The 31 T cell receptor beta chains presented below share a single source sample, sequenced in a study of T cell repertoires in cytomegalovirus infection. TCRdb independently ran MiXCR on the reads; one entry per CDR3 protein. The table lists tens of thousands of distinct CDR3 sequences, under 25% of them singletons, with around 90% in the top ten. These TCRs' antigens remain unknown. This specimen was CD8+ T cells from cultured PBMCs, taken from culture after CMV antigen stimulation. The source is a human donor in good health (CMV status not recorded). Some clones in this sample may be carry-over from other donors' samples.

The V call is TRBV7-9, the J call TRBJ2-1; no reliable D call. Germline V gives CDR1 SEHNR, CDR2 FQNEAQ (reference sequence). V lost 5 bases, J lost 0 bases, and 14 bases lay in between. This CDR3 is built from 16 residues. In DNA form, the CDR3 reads TGTGCCAGCAGCCCCGTTTCCACTCTCTCCTACAATGAGCAGTTCTTC. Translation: CASSPVSTLSYNEQFF.

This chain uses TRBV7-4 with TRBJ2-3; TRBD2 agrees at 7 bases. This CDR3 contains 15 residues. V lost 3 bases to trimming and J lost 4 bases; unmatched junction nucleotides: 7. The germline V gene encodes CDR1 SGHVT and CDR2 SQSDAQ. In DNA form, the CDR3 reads TGTGCCAGCAGCTTGTCGCGGGGGAGGGCAGATACGCAGTATTTT. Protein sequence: CASSLSRGRADTQYF.

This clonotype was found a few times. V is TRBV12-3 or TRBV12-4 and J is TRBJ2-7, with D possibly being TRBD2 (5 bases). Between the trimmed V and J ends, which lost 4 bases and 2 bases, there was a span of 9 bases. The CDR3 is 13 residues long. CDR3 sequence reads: CASSYLTTYEQYF. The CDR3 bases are TGTGCCAGCAGTTATCTGACTACCTACGAGCAGTACTTC.

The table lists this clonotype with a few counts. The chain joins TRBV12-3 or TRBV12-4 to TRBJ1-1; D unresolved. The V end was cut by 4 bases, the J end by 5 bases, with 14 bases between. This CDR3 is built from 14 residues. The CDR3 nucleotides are TGTGCCAGCAGTTCCTTGGAGGGAGGGACTGAAGCTTTCTTT. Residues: CASSSLEGGTEAFF.

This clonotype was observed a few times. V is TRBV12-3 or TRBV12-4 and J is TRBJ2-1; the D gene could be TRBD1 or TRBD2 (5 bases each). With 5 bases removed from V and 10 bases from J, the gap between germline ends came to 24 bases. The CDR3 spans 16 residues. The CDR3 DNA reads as TGTGCCAGCAGTAGGACTTTGAGGGGCCGTCCAATGGAGCAGTTCTTC. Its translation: CASSRTLRGRPMEQFF.

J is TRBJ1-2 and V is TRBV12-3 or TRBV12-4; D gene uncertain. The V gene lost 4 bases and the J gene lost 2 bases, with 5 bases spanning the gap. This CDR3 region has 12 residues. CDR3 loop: CASSSVNYGYTF. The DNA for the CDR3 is TGTGCCAGCAGTTCAGTGAACTATGGCTACACCTTC.

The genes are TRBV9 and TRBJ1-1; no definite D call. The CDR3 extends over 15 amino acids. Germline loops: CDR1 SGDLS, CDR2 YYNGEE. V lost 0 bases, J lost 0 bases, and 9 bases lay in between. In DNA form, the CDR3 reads TGTGCCAGCAGCGTAGGTACTAAGTTGAACACTGAAGCTTTCTTT. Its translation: CASSVGTKLNTEAFF.

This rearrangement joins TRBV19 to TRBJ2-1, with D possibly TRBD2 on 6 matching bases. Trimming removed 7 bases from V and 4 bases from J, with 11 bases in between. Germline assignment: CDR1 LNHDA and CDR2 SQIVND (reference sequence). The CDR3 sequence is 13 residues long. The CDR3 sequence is CASTTGLYNEQFF. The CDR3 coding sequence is TGTGCCAGTACGACGGGACTTTACAATGAGCAGTTCTTC.

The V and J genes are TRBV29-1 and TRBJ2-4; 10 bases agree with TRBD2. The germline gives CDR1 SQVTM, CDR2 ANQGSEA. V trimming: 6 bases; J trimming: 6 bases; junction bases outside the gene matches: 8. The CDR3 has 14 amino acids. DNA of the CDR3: TGCAGCGTCCTATCTAGCGGGAGTGGAAACATTCAGTACTTC. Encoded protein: CSVLSSGSGNIQYF.

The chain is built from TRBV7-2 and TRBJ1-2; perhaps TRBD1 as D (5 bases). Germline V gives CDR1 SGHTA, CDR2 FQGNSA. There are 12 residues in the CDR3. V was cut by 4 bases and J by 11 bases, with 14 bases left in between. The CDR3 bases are TGTGCCAGCAGCTCCGACGGACACGCTTACACCTTC. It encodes CASSSDGHAYTF.

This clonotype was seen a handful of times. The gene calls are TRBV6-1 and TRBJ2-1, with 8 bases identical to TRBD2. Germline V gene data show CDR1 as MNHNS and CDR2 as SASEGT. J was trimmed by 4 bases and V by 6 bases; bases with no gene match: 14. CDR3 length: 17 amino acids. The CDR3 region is CASSPSSGTRVYNEQFF. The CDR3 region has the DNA TGTGCCAGCAGCCCCTCCTCCGGGACTAGAGTTTACAATGAGCAGTTCTTC.

CDR3 in DNA: TGTGCCAGCAGCGCGACTAGCGGGGAATCCTACAATGAGCAGTTCTTC. It is translated as CASSATSGESYNEQFF. The chain employs TRBV11-1 and TRBJ2-1, with TRBD2 matching 11 bases. The CDR3 totals 16 residues. Germline CDR1 reads SGHAT; CDR2 reads FQDESV (reference sequence). V shed 5 bases, J shed 1 base, and the junction held 4 bases outside the gene matches. The whole variable domain, remainder taken from reference TRBV11-1 and TRBJ2-1, is EAEVAQSPRYKITEKSQAVAFWCDPISGHATLYWYRQILGQGPELLVQFQDESVVDDSQLPKDRFSAERLKGVDSTLKIQPAELGDSAMYLCASSATSGESYNEQFFGPGTRLTVL.

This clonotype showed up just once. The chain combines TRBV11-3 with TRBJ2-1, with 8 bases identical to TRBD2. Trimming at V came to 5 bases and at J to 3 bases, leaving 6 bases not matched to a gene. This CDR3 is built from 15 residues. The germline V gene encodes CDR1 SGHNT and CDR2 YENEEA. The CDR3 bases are TGTGCCAGCAGCGCACAGCGGGGGAGCTACAATGAGCAGTTCTTC. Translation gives CASSAQRGSYNEQFF.

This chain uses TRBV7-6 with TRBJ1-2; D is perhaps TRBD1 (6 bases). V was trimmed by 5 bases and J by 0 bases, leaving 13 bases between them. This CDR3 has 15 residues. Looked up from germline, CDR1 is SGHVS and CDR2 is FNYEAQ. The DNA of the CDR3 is TGTGCCAGCAGCCCCAGGGCAGGGGCTAACTATGGCTACACCTTC. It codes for CASSPRAGANYGYTF.

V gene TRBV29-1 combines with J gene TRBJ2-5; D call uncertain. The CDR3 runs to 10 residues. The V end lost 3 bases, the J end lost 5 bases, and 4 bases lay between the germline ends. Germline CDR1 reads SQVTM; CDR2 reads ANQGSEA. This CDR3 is CSVESETQYF. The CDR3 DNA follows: TGCAGCGTTGAGAGTGAGACCCAGTACTTC.

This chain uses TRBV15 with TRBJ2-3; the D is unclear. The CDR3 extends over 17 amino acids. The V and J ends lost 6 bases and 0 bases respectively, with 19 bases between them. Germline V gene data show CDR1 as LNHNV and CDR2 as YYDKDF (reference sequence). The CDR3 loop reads CATRDPSEATSTDTQYF. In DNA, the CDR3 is TGTGCCACCAGAGACCCCTCAGAGGCTACTAGCACAGATACGCAGTATTTT.

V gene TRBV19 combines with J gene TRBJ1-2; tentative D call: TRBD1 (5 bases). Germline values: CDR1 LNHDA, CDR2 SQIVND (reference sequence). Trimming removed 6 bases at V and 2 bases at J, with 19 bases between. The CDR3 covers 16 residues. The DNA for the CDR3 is TGTGCCAGTAGGGGTTCGGGGGGAAAATCAAACTATGGCTACACCTTC. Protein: CASRGSGGKSNYGYTF.

CDR3 nucleotide sequence: TGTGCCAGCAGTTACTCGGGGACAGGGACCGGCTACACCTTC. Its protein is CASSYSGTGTGYTF. The chain joins TRBV6-5 to TRBJ1-2; 9 bases agree with TRBD1. Trimming at V came to 0 bases and at J to 8 bases, leaving 4 bases not matched to a gene. CDR3 size: 14 residues. CDR1 MNHEY and CDR2 SVGAGI come from the germline V gene.

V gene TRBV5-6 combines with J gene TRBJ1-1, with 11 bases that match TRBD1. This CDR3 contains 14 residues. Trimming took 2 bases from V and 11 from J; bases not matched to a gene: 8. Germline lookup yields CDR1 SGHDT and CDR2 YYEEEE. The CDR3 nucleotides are TGTGCCAGCAGCTTTGGGACAGGGGGTTTGAGCGCTTTCTTT. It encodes CASSFGTGGLSAFF.

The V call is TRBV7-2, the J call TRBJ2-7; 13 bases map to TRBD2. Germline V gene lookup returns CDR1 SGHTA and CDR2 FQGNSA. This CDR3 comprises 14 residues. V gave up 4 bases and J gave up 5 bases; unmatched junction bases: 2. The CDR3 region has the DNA TGTGCCAGCAGCTCACTAGCGGGGGGGCACGAGCAGTACTTC. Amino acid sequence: CASSSLAGGHEQYF.

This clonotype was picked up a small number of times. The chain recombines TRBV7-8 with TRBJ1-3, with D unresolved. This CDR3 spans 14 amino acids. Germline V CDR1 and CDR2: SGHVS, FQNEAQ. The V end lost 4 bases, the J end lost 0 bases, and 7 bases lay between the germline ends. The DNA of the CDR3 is TGTGCCAGCAGCTCCCCATTCTCTGGAAACACCATATATTTT. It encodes CASSSPFSGNTIYF.

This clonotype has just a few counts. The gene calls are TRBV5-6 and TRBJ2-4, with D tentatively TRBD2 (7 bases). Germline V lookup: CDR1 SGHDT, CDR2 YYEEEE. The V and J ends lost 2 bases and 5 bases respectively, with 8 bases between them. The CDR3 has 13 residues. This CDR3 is CASSLGGENIQYF. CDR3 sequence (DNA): TGTGCCAGCAGCTTAGGGGGGGAAAACATTCAGTACTTC.

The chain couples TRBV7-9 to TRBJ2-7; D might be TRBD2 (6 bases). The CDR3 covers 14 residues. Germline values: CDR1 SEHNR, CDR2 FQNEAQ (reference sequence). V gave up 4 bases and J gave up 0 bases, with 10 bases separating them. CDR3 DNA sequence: TGTGCCAGCAGCTGGTCCGGGAGCTCCTACGAGCAGTACTTC. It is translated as CASSWSGSSYEQYF.

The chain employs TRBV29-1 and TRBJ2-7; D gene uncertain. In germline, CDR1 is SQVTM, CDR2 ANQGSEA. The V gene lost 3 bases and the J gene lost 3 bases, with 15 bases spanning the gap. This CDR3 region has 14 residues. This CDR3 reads CSVELRDRDYEQYF. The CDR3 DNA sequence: TGCAGCGTTGAGTTGAGAGACCGAGACTACGAGCAGTACTTC.

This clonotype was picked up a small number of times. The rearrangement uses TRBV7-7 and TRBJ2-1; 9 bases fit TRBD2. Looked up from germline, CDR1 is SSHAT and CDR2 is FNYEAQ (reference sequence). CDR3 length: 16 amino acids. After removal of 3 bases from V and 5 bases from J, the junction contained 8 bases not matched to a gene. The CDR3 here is CASSLRLAGGNNEQFF. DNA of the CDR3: TGTGCCAGCAGCTTGCGACTCGCGGGAGGGAACAATGAGCAGTTCTTC.

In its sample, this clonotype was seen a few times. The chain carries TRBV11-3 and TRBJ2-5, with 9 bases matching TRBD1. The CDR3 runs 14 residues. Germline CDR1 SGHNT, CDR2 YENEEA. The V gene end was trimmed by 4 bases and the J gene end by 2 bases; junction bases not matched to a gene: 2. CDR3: CASSWDRVQETQYF. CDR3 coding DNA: TGTGCCAGCAGCTGGGACAGGGTACAAGAGACCCAGTACTTC.

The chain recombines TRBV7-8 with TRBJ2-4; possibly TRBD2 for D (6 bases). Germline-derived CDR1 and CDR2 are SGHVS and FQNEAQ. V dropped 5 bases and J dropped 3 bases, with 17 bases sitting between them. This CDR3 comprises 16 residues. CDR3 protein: CASSVSGLSNKNIQYF. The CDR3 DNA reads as TGTGCCAGCAGCGTTAGCGGCCTCTCCAACAAAAACATTCAGTACTTC.

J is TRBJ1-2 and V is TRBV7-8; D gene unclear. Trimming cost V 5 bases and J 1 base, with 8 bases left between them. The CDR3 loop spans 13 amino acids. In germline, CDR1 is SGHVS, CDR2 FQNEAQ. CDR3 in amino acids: CASSPDRNYGYTF. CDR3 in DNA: TGTGCCAGCAGCCCTGACCGTAACTATGGCTACACCTTC.

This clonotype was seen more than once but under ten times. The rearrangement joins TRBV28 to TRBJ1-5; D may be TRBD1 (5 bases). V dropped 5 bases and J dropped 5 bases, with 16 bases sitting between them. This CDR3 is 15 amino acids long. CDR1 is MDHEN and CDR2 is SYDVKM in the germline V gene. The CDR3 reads CASSITGGRDQPQHF. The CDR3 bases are TGTGCCAGCAGTATTACCGGGGGAAGAGATCAGCCCCAGCATTTT.

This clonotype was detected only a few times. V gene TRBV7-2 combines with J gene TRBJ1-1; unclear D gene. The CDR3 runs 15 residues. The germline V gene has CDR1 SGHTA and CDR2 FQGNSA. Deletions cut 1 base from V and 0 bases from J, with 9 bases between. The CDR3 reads CASSLVYDMNTEAFF. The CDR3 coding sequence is TGTGCCAGCAGCTTAGTTTATGACATGAACACTGAAGCTTTCTTT.

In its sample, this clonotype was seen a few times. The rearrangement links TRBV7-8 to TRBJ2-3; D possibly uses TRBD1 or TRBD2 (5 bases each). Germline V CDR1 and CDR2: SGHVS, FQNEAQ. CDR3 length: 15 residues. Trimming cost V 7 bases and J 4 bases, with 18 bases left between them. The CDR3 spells CASTIYGDAADTQYF. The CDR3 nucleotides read TGTGCCAGCACGATCTACGGGGACGCGGCAGATACGCAGTATTTT.